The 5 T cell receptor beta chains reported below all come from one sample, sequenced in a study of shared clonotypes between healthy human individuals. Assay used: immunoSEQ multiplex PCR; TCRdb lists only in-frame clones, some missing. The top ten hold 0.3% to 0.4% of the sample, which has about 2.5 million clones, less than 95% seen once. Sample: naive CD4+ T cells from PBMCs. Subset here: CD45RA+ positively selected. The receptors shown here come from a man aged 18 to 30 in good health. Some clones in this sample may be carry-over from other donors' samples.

The CDR3 region is CSVEVGGVDADTQYF. The CDR3 DNA sequence: TGCAGCGTTGAGGTTGGGGGGGTAGACGCAGATACGCAGTATTTT. The rearrangement joins TRBV29-1 to TRBJ2-3, with 7 bases aligning to TRBD2. The CDR3 covers 15 residues. Germline loops: CDR1 SQVTM, CDR2 ANQGSEA. Trimming removed 3 bases from V and 4 bases from J; junction bases left unmatched: 10.

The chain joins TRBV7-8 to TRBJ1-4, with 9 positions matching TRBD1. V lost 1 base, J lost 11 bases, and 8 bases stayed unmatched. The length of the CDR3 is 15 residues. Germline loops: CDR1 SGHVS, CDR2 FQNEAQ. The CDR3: CASSLDRQTGGKLFF. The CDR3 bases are TGTGCCAGCAGCTTAGATAGACAGACAGGGGGGAAACTGTTTTTT.

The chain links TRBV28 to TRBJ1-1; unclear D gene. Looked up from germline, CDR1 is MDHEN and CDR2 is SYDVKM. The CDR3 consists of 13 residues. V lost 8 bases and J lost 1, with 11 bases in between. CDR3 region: CASVGQPNTEAFF. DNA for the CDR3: TGTGCCAGCGTCGGGCAACCGAACACTGAAGCTTTCTTT.

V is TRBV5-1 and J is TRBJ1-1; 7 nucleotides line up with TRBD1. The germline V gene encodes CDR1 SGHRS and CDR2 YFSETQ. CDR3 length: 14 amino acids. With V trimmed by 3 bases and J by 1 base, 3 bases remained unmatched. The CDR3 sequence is CASSSGQQNTEAFF. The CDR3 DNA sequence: TGCGCCAGCAGCTCGGGACAGCAGAACACTGAAGCTTTCTTT.

As DNA, the CDR3 is TGTGCCAGCAGCACCCGTCGGCCGGGACAAAGTTACGTGTTCCGGGATACGCAGTATTTT. This sequence encodes CASSTRRPGQSYVFRDTQYF. V usage is TRBV14 and J usage is TRBJ2-3; D may be TRBD1 (6 bases). V lost 5 bases to trimming and J lost 6 bases, with 33 bases between them. This CDR3 contains 20 residues. Per the germline V gene, CDR1 is SGHDN and CDR2 is FVKESK.